The 3 T cell receptor beta chains in this list originate from one sample, sequenced in a study of shared clonotypes between healthy human individuals. TCRdb keeps only in-frame clones here, not all; method: immunoSEQ multiplex PCR. Among about 690,000 clones listed, less than 95% were seen once. The specimen was memory CD8+ T cells from PBMCs. Regarding subset: CD45RO+ cells pooled with CCR7-negative TemRA cells. These receptors were taken from a man aged 18 to 29 in good health. Some clones in this sample may be carry-over from other donors' samples.

This clone occurred once. V gene TRBV9 combines with J gene TRBJ2-7; 8 nucleotides line up with TRBD2. J gave up 5 bases and V 4 bases, and 8 bases lay outside the gene matches. Looked up from germline, CDR1 is SGDLS and CDR2 is YYNGEE. This CDR3 has 14 amino acids. CDR3 nucleotide sequence: TGTGCCAGCAGCCCACCGGGGGGGTTCGACGAGCAGTACTTC. Translation gives CASSPPGGFDEQYF.

This clone was recorded a few times. With a much larger clone just one base away, this may be a read error. Other DNA sequences in the sample encode the same CDR3. CDR3 loop: CASSQGLGYEQYF. In nucleotides, the CDR3 is TGCGCCAGCAGCCAAGGACTTGGCTACGAGCAGTACTTC. V usage is TRBV4-1 and J usage is TRBJ2-5; no clear D. The DNA end favors TRBJ2-7, so the J call may be wrong. CDR3 length: 13 residues. Germline CDR1 MGHRA, CDR2 YSYEKL.

The J gene is TRBJ1-1, the V gene TRBV7-9, with D maybe TRBD1 (5 bases). This CDR3 has 16 residues. Germline-derived CDR1 and CDR2 are SEHNR and FQNEAQ (reference sequence). Trimming took off 3 bases at V and 2 bases at J, with 16 bases between the two ends. Written as DNA, the CDR3 is TGTGCCAGCAGCTTTAGGGCAGGACACATTAACACTGAAGCTTTCTTT. Encoded protein: CASSFRAGHINTEAFF.